Below, 9 T cell receptor beta chains from the same sample are listed, as sequenced in a study of T cell changes during pregnancy in multiple sclerosis (dated by TCRdb to between 2017 and 2020). Libraries came from the immunoSEQ multiplex PCR assay. Held by TCRdb, this immuneACCESS table contains in-frame sequences only and omits some clones. Under half of the omission traces to an unresolved V gene where checked; the cause of the rest is unknown. The sample table holds around 40,000 clones, of which 89% were seen once. The ten largest clones take up about 1.2% of the sample. Material: CD4+ T cells from peripheral blood mononuclear cells, obtained in the first trimester of pregnancy. The receptors come from a female donor with multiple sclerosis, enrolled in a pregnancy study.

The rearrangement uses TRBV7-6 and TRBJ2-1; the match to TRBD2 covers 8 bases. This CDR3 contains 14 residues. V lost 3 bases and J lost 3; bases outside the gene matches: 1. CDR1 is SGHVS, CDR2 FNYEAQ, per germline. CDR3 amino acids: CASSLGLVYNEQFF. As DNA, the CDR3 is TGTGCCAGCAGCTTGGGACTAGTCTACAATGAGCAGTTCTTC.

The chain joins TRBV18 to TRBJ2-1; 9 bases are shared with TRBD1. Per germline, CDR1 KGHSH and CDR2 LQKENI. J lost 6 bases, V lost 3 bases, and 9 bases had no gene match. CDR3 length equals 16 residues. The CDR3 nucleotides are TGTGCCAGCTCACCTTTTGAGGGACAGGGAGGCAATGAGCAGTTCTTC. Translating gives CASSPFEGQGGNEQFF.

CDR3 sequence reads: CASSIEAGYSYNEQFF. The DNA for the CDR3 is TGTGCCAGTAGTATTGAGGCGGGATATTCCTACAATGAGCAGTTCTTC. V usage is TRBV19 and J usage is TRBJ2-1; D might be TRBD2 (6 bases). The CDR3 has 16 amino acids. With 3 bases removed from V and 1 base from J, the gap between germline ends came to 13 bases. Per germline, CDR1 LNHDA and CDR2 SQIVND (reference sequence).

The chain couples TRBV27 to TRBJ2-7; TRBD2 might be the D (7 bases). Per germline, CDR1 MNHEY and CDR2 SMNVEV (reference sequence). V was pared by 3 bases and J by 3 bases, with 9 bases between. The CDR3 consists of 13 residues. The CDR3 sequence: CASSLRGGYEQYF. CDR3 nucleotides: TGTGCCAGCAGTTTGAGGGGGGGCTACGAGCAGTACTTC.

The rearrangement joins TRBV11-1 to TRBJ1-1; 7 positions match TRBD1. The CDR3 contains 14 residues. In germline, CDR1 is SGHAT, CDR2 FQDESV (reference sequence). V lost 5 bases and J lost 3; bases outside the gene matches: 6. The CDR3 here is CASSPDDRDTEAFF. As DNA, the CDR3 is TGTGCCAGCAGCCCCGATGACAGGGACACTGAAGCTTTCTTT.

The chain combines TRBV27 with TRBJ2-7, with 15 bases that match TRBD2. Germline loops: CDR1 MNHEY, CDR2 SMNVEV (reference sequence). The CDR3 runs 17 residues. After removal of 6 bases from V and 10 bases from J, the junction contained 16 bases not matched to a gene. As DNA, the CDR3 is TGTGCCAGCAGCCTTTACCCCACTTTGGGACTAGCGGGAGGACAGTACTTC. This translates into CASSLYPTLGLAGGQYF.

The chain carries TRBV4-2 and TRBJ2-3; TRBD2 agrees at 12 bases. Germline V lookup: CDR1 LGHNA, CDR2 YNFKEQ. Trimming at V came to 0 bases and at J to 4 bases, leaving 2 bases not matched to a gene. CDR3 size: 16 residues. CDR3 sequence reads: CASSQDPSGRADTQYF. DNA of the CDR3: TGTGCCAGCAGCCAAGATCCTAGCGGGAGGGCAGATACGCAGTATTTT.

This clone is a singleton in its sample. This sequence joins TRBV5-1 and TRBJ2-1; 11 nucleotides line up with TRBD2. With 4 bases clipped from V and 6 bases from J, the junction kept 12 bases outside the gene matches. Germline lookup yields CDR1 SGHRS and CDR2 YFSETQ. This CDR3 contains 17 residues. The CDR3 is CASSLLAGGKNLNEQFF. The CDR3 coding sequence is TGCGCCAGCAGCCTGCTAGCGGGAGGTAAGAATCTCAATGAGCAGTTCTTC. The full variable domain, completed using reference TRBV5-1 and TRBJ2-1, is KAGVTQTPRYLIKTRGQQVTLSCSPISGHRSVSWYQQTPGQGLQFLFEYFSETQRNKGNFPGRFSGRQFSNSRSEMNVSTLELGDSALYLCASSLLAGGKNLNEQFFGPGTRLTVL.

The chain carries TRBV5-6 and TRBJ1-2; D remains ambiguous. CDR3 length equals 14 residues. Germline CDR1 SGHDT, CDR2 YYEEEE. V lost 0 bases to trimming and J lost 3 bases, with 9 bases between them. The DNA of the CDR3 is TGTGCCAGCAGCTTGGTTGGAGAATACTATGGCTACACCTTC. Its protein product is CASSLVGEYYGYTF.